The next 9 T cell receptor beta chains were all read from a single sample in a study of Tregs in tolerant kidney transplant recipients. Profiling relied on immunoSEQ multiplex PCR, and the TCRdb table lists in-frame clones only, not all of them. The sample shows under 95,000 clones, approximately 90% of them seen only once. The specimen was Tregs from blood, collected before the transplant. These receptor sequences come from a human donor who received a combined kidney and bone marrow transplant.

This sequence joins TRBV6-7 and TRBJ1-5; D remains ambiguous. TRBV6-7 is assigned to the ORF class and has an uncertain function. The CDR3 contains 15 residues. Deletions cut 8 bases from V and 1 base from J, with 15 bases between. Here the CDR3 DNA reads TGTGCCAGCCTTTGGCGCCTGGACAGCAATCAGCCCCAGCATTTT. Its translation: CASLWRLDSNQPQHF.

This chain links TRBV9 with TRBJ2-3; no reliable D call. This CDR3 region has 14 residues. Trimming removed 0 bases from V and 1 base from J, with 6 bases in between. Germline CDR1 is SGDLS and CDR2 is YYNGEE. CDR3 bases: TGTGCCAGCAGCGTAGACCCACGCACAGATACGCAGTATTTT. Protein sequence: CASSVDPRTDTQYF.

This chain uses TRBV5-1 with TRBJ2-7, with D unclear. Trimming removed 0 bases from V and 0 bases from J, with 7 bases in between. The germline gives CDR1 SGHRS, CDR2 YFSETQ. The CDR3 runs 14 residues. The CDR3 spells CASSLGQLSYEQYF. For the CDR3, the DNA is TGCGCCAGCAGCTTGGGACAACTCTCCTACGAGCAGTACTTC. The full variable domain, in which reference TRBV5-1 and TRBJ2-7 provide the parts outside the CDR3, is KAGVTQTPRYLIKTRGQQVTLSCSPISGHRSVSWYQQTPGQGLQFLFEYFSETQRNKGNFPGRFSGRQFSNSRSEMNVSTLELGDSALYLCASSLGQLSYEQYFGPGTRLTVT.

The J gene is TRBJ2-1, the V gene TRBV2; 9 bases align to TRBD2. The germline V gene has CDR1 SNHLY and CDR2 FYNNEI. V lost 4 bases and J lost 7; bases outside the gene matches: 8. The CDR3 extends over 15 amino acids. The CDR3 DNA reads as TGTGCCAGCAGTGGTAATAGCGGGAGTCGGAATGAGCAGTTCTTC. This translates into CASSGNSGSRNEQFF.

This chain uses TRBV2 with TRBJ2-1; 16 bases are a match to TRBD2. Trimming cost V 5 bases and J 2 bases; bases outside gene matches: 21. The CDR3 runs 23 residues. CDR1 is SNHLY, CDR2 FYNNEI, per germline. The CDR3 loop reads CASSTPGLAGGRGPEGPYNEQFF. Written as DNA, the CDR3 is TGTGCCAGCAGTACGCCGGGACTAGCGGGAGGGAGAGGGCCCGAAGGGCCCTACAATGAGCAGTTCTTC.

This sequence joins TRBV7-8 and TRBJ2-4, with no clear D. V was clipped by 2 bases and J by 8 bases, with 4 bases between them. CDR1 SGHVS and CDR2 FQNEAQ come from the germline V gene. CDR3 length equals 11 residues. CDR3 loop: CASSLRDIQYF. CDR3 DNA: TGTGCCAGCAGCTTAAGGGACATTCAGTACTTC.

This chain joins TRBV18 and TRBJ2-2; TRBD1 matches at 8 bases. Germline CDR1 is KGHSH and CDR2 is LQKENI. The junction had 1 base not matched to a gene; V was cut back by 3 bases and J by 1 base. The CDR3 sequence is 15 residues long. CDR3 DNA sequence: TGTGCCAGCTCACCCGGGACAGGGAACACCGGGGAGCTGTTTTTT. Its protein is CASSPGTGNTGELFF.

Here the CDR3 DNA reads TGTGCCAGCTCACCACCAGGGAAGATCACTGAAGCTTTCTTT. Translating it yields CASSPPGKITEAFF. The chain couples TRBV18 to TRBJ1-1; no clear D gene. The ends were cut back, 0 bases at V and 4 bases at J, with 9 bases in the middle. The CDR3 loop spans 14 amino acids. The germline V gene has CDR1 KGHSH and CDR2 LQKENI.

The V call is TRBV19, the J call TRBJ2-1; 9 bases line up with TRBD2. This CDR3 is 18 amino acids long. The trim removed 3 bases at V and 9 bases at J, leaving 18 bases unmatched. The V gene's germline CDR1 is LNHDA and CDR2 SQIVND (reference sequence). The CDR3 DNA is TGTGCCAGTAGTATCACACCGGGATGGGGGCTAGCGGGGACTGAGCAGTTCTTC. Translating it yields CASSITPGWGLAGTEQFF.